Shown below are 31 T cell receptor beta chains from a single sample sequenced in a study of T cells in Graves' hyperthyroidism and ophthalmopathy. Amplification yielded TCR beta CDR3 regions, with RNA transcripts as the source. Using the HTBI primer set, a first-round RT-PCR was run on the TCR CDR3. MiXCR, run by TCRdb on the multiplex PCR reads, gives a single entry per CDR3 protein. Counted here are approximately 330,000 distinct CDR3 sequences, about 13% occurring once; the ten biggest clones make up 34%. Sequences were obtained from blood. All receptors come from a woman between 40 and 50 years old with Graves' ophthalmopathy.

V gene TRBV25-1 combines with J gene TRBJ2-7; 7 bases are a match to TRBD1. The CDR3 runs to 14 residues. J lost 3 bases, V lost 7 bases, and 9 bases had no gene match. The germline V gene has CDR1 MGHDK and CDR2 SYGVNS. The CDR3 coding sequence is TGTGCCAGCACCGCCGGGACAGAATTCTACGAGCAGTACTTC. Translation gives CASTAGTEFYEQYF.

This clonotype has ten or more counts. The chain links TRBV6-6 to TRBJ1-3; D uncertain. Between the trimmed V and J ends, which lost 2 bases and 0 bases, there was a span of 5 bases. The V gene's germline CDR1 is MNHNY and CDR2 SVGAGI (reference sequence). The CDR3 consists of 14 residues. Written as DNA, the CDR3 is TGTGCCAGCAGTTACGAGGGCTCTGGAAACACCATATATTTT. Its translation is CASSYEGSGNTIYF.

This clonotype appeared a single time. A single base separates this from a much larger clone, so it may be a read error. The rearrangement links TRBV29-1 to TRBJ2-7; D is uncertain. The CDR3 has 12 amino acids. V was cut by 4 bases and J by 1 base, with 8 bases left in between. Germline loops: CDR1 SQVTM, CDR2 ANQGSEA. CDR3 amino acids: CSVVQSSYEQYF. CDR3 bases: TGCAGCGTTGTACAATCTTCCTACGAGCAGTACTTC.

This clonotype occurred many times. CDR3 nucleotides: TGTGCCAGCAGCCCTTTTGCGGGGGCTTACAATGAGCAGTTCTTC. Translation: CASSPFAGAYNEQFF. This sequence joins TRBV7-2 and TRBJ2-1; a weak D match, TRBD2 (7 bases). The germline V gene encodes CDR1 SGHTA and CDR2 FQGNSA. CDR3 length: 15 residues. Trimming removed 5 bases at V and 4 bases at J, with 15 bases between.

This clonotype came up many times. The J gene is TRBJ2-2, the V gene TRBV20-1; D gene unclear. CDR3 length: 14 amino acids. Trimming removed 3 bases from V and 2 bases from J, with 10 bases in between. Germline-derived CDR1 and CDR2 are DFQATT and SNEGSKA (reference sequence). CDR3 loop: CSARRNSNTGELFF. The CDR3, as DNA: TGCAGTGCTAGGCGGAACTCAAACACCGGGGAGCTGTTTTTT.

In this sample, this clonotype turned up once. The chain couples TRBV5-1 to TRBJ2-5; D may correspond to TRBD1 or TRBD2 (5 bases each). There are 12 residues in the CDR3. CDR1 and CDR2 (germline): SGHRS, YFSETQ. Trimming removed 7 bases from V and 5 bases from J, with 12 bases in between. The CDR3 loop reads CASGGGAETQYF. CDR3 DNA sequence: TGCGCCAGCGGTGGGGGTGCGGAGACCCAGTACTTC.

V is TRBV10-3 and J is TRBJ2-6; the D is unclear. The germline V gene encodes CDR1 ENHRY and CDR2 SYGVKD. The V gene lost 2 bases and the J gene lost 0 bases, with 8 bases spanning the gap. The CDR3 extends over 16 amino acids. The chain's CDR3 is CAISEAGPSGANVLTF. In DNA form, the CDR3 reads TGTGCCATCAGTGAGGCAGGCCCCTCTGGGGCCAACGTCCTGACTTTC.

The table lists this clonotype with many counts. V is TRBV28 and J is TRBJ1-4, with no clear D. CDR1 MDHEN and CDR2 SYDVKM come from the germline V gene. This CDR3 is 13 amino acids long. V was trimmed by 5 bases and J by 4 bases, leaving 8 bases between them. CDR3 bases: TGTGCCAGCAGTGTAAACAGTAATGAAAAACTGTTTTTT. Translating gives CASSVNSNEKLFF.

The gene calls are TRBV6-5 and TRBJ2-7, with 8 bases identical to TRBD2. The J segment lost 8 bases and the V segment lost 0 bases, leaving 9 bases of the junction unmatched. CDR3 length: 15 residues. CDR1 and CDR2 (germline): MNHEY, SVGAGI. CDR3 coding DNA: TGTGCCAGCAGTTACTCGAGGGTAGGACTAGCCCAGCAGTACTTC. Encoded protein: CASSYSRVGLAQQYF.

The CDR3 DNA is TGCAGTGCTAGGCCGCGGGGGGCTTTGAACATTCAGTACTTC. The encoded protein is CSARPRGALNIQYF. The chain couples TRBV20-1 to TRBJ2-4, with 8 bases that match TRBD2. Per the germline V gene, CDR1 is DFQATT and CDR2 is SNEGSKA (reference sequence). The CDR3 contains 14 residues. Losses at the gene ends were 3 bases for V and 7 bases for J; bases not matched to a gene: 8.

The chain recombines TRBV20-1 with TRBJ1-2, with D perhaps matching TRBD1 (5 bases). This CDR3 is built from 13 residues. V lost 4 bases to trimming and J lost 4 bases, with 13 bases between them. CDR1 is DFQATT and CDR2 is SNEGSKA in the germline V gene (reference sequence). The CDR3 sequence is CSANPDSIYGYTF. The CDR3 DNA reads as TGCAGTGCTAATCCTGACAGCATCTATGGCTACACCTTC.

The sample holds a few counts of this clonotype. This chain joins TRBV28 and TRBJ2-7; D perhaps matches TRBD2 (5 bases). The V and J ends lost 3 bases and 5 bases respectively, with 14 bases between them. This CDR3 has 14 residues. Germline V lookup: CDR1 MDHEN, CDR2 SYDVKM. The CDR3 DNA reads as TGTGCCAGCAGTTTGAGGGCTAGGCACAACGAGCAGTACTTC. Translating it yields CASSLRARHNEQYF.

J is TRBJ2-4 and V is TRBV20-1; the match to TRBD1 covers 9 bases. The trim removed 7 bases at V and 9 bases at J, leaving 10 bases unmatched. Germline V gene sequence: CDR1 DFQATT, CDR2 SNEGSKA (reference sequence). The CDR3 has 13 amino acids. This CDR3 reads CSVPGQGGGIQYF. In nucleotides, the CDR3 is TGCAGTGTCCCGGGACAGGGTGGTGGCATTCAGTACTTC.

The CDR3 sequence is CATSDFPRGYEQYF. For the CDR3, the DNA is TGTGCCACCAGTGATTTTCCTCGGGGTTACGAGCAGTACTTC. The chain uses TRBV24-1 and TRBJ2-7, with D tentatively TRBD2 (5 bases). The CDR3 is made up of 14 amino acids. The V end was cut by 1 base, the J end by 4 bases, with 10 bases between. Germline CDR1 is KGHDR and CDR2 is SFDVKD.

This rearrangement joins TRBV3-1 to TRBJ2-7; TRBD2 agrees at 11 bases. From germline, CDR1 is LGHDT and CDR2 YNNKEL (reference sequence). Trimming at V came to 4 bases and at J to 3 bases, leaving 8 bases not matched to a gene. This CDR3 spans 16 amino acids. CDR3 protein: CASSPVAGGLVYEQYF. The CDR3, as DNA: TGTGCCAGCAGCCCTGTAGCGGGAGGGCTTGTCTACGAGCAGTACTTC.

This clonotype was picked up a small number of times. The rearrangement links TRBV27 to TRBJ2-3; D not resolved. Trimming took 3 bases from V and 6 from J, leaving 13 bases between them. Germline V lookup: CDR1 MNHEY, CDR2 SMNVEV (reference sequence). The CDR3 contains 14 residues. CDR3 sequence (DNA): TGTGCCAGCAGTTTGAGGCGCCCACCGGATACGCAGTATTTT. This codes for CASSLRRPPDTQYF.

Turning to this clonotype: The CDR3 does not close with the conserved phenylalanine or tryptophan, likely indicating a read error. V gene TRBV5-4 combines with J gene TRBJ1-1; D is unresolved. Germline V gene data show CDR1 as SGHNT and CDR2 as YYREEE (reference sequence). V was clipped by 2 bases and J by 4 bases, with 6 bases between them. The CDR3 is made up of 12 amino acids. DNA for the CDR3: TGTGCCAGCAGCTTAGGGAGCACTGAAGCTTTCCTT. It codes for CASSLGSTEAFL.

J is TRBJ1-3 and V is TRBV6-4, with D unclear. Germline V lookup: CDR1 MRHNA, CDR2 SNTAGT. The CDR3 contains 16 residues. Trimming pared 7 bases from V and 4 bases from J, leaving 20 bases between. CDR3 region: CASTRRAAFRGNTIYF. CDR3 DNA: TGTGCCAGCACCCGCCGGGCAGCATTTCGGGGAAACACCATATATTTT.

This chain connects TRBV7-9 to TRBJ2-5, with 7 bases matching TRBD1. J gave up 9 bases and V 1 base, and 11 bases lay outside the gene matches. Looked up from germline, CDR1 is SEHNR and CDR2 is FQNEAQ (reference sequence). The length of the CDR3 is 15 residues. The CDR3, as DNA: TGTGCCAGCAGCTTAGTTGGGACCGCCCAGGGGGCCCAGTACTTC. Amino acid sequence: CASSLVGTAQGAQYF.

This clonotype was seen at least ten times. The V call is TRBV7-2, the J call TRBJ1-1; the D gene is possibly TRBD1 (6 bases). Germline assignment: CDR1 SGHTA and CDR2 FQGNSA. The CDR3 has 15 amino acids. V gave up 2 bases and J gave up 2 bases, with 12 bases separating them. The CDR3 spells CASSLTHRVNTEAFF. In nucleotides, the CDR3 is TGTGCCAGCAGCTTAACCCACAGGGTAAACACTGAAGCTTTCTTT.

This clonotype was counted many times. For the CDR3, the DNA is TGTGCCAGCAGATACAACCGGTGGGACAGGGGGCGCGAAGAAGCTTTCTTT. Protein: CASRYNRWDRGREEAFF. The genes are TRBV11-3 and TRBJ1-1, with 12 bases identical to TRBD1. The CDR3 is 17 amino acids. Germline CDR1 SGHNT, CDR2 YENEEA. V lost 6 bases, J lost 8 bases, and 16 bases stayed unmatched.

In this sample, this clonotype turned up many times. This chain joins TRBV12-3 or TRBV12-4 and TRBJ1-2; D remains ambiguous. The V end lost 4 bases, the J end lost 7 bases, and 13 bases lay between the germline ends. The CDR3 runs 13 residues. CDR3 sequence reads: CASSSLRSGGYTF. The DNA of the CDR3 is TGTGCCAGCAGTTCCCTCCGATCTGGTGGCTACACCTTC.

This clonotype was counted ten times or more. The chain has TRBV28 and TRBJ2-3; 10 bases are shared with TRBD2. Unmatched junction bases numbered 18, after V lost 7 bases and J lost 2 bases. Germline values: CDR1 MDHEN, CDR2 SYDVKM. CDR3 length equals 19 residues. CDR3 bases: TGTGCCAGCAAGGTTCGACTAGCGGGTTTGACATGGAACACAGATACGCAGTATTTT. Its protein is CASKVRLAGLTWNTDTQYF.

In this sample, this clonotype turned up many times. The chain links TRBV6-2 or TRBV6-3 to TRBJ2-7, with 8 bases aligning to TRBD2. V lost 5 bases to trimming and J lost 6 bases; unmatched junction nucleotides: 12. Germline values: CDR1 MNHEY, CDR2 SVGEGT. The CDR3 extends over 15 amino acids. This CDR3 is CASSLPQAGVGEQYF. The CDR3 DNA sequence: TGTGCCAGCAGTCTTCCCCAAGCGGGAGTAGGCGAGCAGTACTTC.

This clonotype was seen repeatedly, ten times or more. This chain links TRBV6-1 with TRBJ1-1; TRBD1 aligns across 9 bases. Germline trimming cut 6 bases from V and 2 bases from J; bases unmatched to any gene: 4. CDR3 length equals 14 residues. Per germline, CDR1 MNHNS and CDR2 SASEGT. The CDR3 loop is CASRRQGDNTEAFF. As DNA, the CDR3 is TGTGCCAGCAGACGACAGGGGGACAACACTGAAGCTTTCTTT.

This clonotype was observed a handful of times. The J gene is TRBJ2-2, the V gene TRBV20-1; unclear D gene. The CDR3 is 12 amino acids. V lost 2 bases and J lost 4, with 5 bases in between. Germline V gene data show CDR1 as DFQATT and CDR2 as SNEGSKA (reference sequence). CDR3 bases: TGCAGTGCTAGAAAGACCACCGGGGAGCTGTTTTTT. As protein: CSARKTTGELFF.

The V gene is TRBV28, the J gene TRBJ2-1, with 7 nucleotides matching TRBD2. CDR1 is MDHEN and CDR2 is SYDVKM in the germline V gene. CDR3 length equals 20 residues. With 6 bases clipped from V and 0 bases from J, the junction kept 20 bases outside the gene matches. CDR3 DNA sequence: TGTGCCAGCAGCCACCTAGGGAAAGCGGGGAAAGAGAGCTCCTACAATGAGCAGTTCTTC. It translates to CASSHLGKAGKESSYNEQFF.

This clonotype is a singleton in its sample. The chain joins TRBV10-3 to TRBJ2-3; no reliable D call. The CDR3 loop spans 14 amino acids. V shed 3 bases and J shed 2 bases, with 9 bases lying between them. Germline values: CDR1 ENHRY, CDR2 SYGVKD. The CDR3 region has the DNA TGTGCCATCAGTGATAGTAGAGACACAGATACGCAGTATTTT. Residues: CAISDSRDTDTQYF.

This clonotype has ten or more counts. The chain combines TRBV20-1 with TRBJ2-1; a weak D match, TRBD2 (7 bases). Germline V gives CDR1 DFQATT, CDR2 SNEGSKA (reference sequence). This CDR3 is 12 amino acids long. Trimming removed 3 bases from V and 7 bases from J, with 10 bases in between. The CDR3 DNA sequence: TGCAGTGCTAGCGGGGGGCTGAATGAGCAGTTCTTC. This gives the protein CSASGGLNEQFF.

There are many counts of this clonotype. CDR3 nucleotides: TGTGCCAGCAGTTTAACCATGGGTCAGCCCCAGCATTTT. Protein product: CASSLTMGQPQHF. The chain uses TRBV28 and TRBJ1-5; no firm D call. The germline V gene encodes CDR1 MDHEN and CDR2 SYDVKM. V was cut by 2 bases and J by 6 bases, with 8 bases left in between. The CDR3 length is 13 residues.

This sequence joins TRBV9 and TRBJ2-3; D gene uncertain. CDR1 SGDLS and CDR2 YYNGEE come from the germline V gene. The CDR3 runs to 13 residues. V was cut by 0 bases and J by 5 bases, with 7 bases left in between. CDR3 DNA: TGTGCCAGCAGCGTAGGATCGAGAGATACGCAGTATTTT. The encoded protein is CASSVGSRDTQYF.